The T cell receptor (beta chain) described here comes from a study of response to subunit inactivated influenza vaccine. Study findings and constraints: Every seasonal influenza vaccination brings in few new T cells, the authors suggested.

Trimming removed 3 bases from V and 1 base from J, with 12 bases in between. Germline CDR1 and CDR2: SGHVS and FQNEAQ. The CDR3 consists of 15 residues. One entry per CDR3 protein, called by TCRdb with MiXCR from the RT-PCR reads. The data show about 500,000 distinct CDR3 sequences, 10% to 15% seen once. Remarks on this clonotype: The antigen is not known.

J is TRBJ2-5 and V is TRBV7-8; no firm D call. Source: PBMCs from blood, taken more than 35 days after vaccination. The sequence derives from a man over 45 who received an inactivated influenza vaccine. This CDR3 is CASSFFGRLQETQYF. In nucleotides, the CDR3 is TGTGCCAGCAGCTTCTTCGGCAGGCTCCAAGAGACCCAGTACTTC.